Below are 19 T cell receptor beta chains sequenced from a single sample in a study of T cell clones after liver transplantation. Some clones are missing from TCRdb's copy, which holds only in-frame ones; the method was immunoSEQ multiplex PCR. The sample has around 76,000 clones; 80% are singletons. This sample comprised CD4+ T cells from blood, obtained 12 months after liver transplant. These receptors were taken from a human patient who received a liver transplant. Some T cells may originate from the graft donor.

About this clone: Different DNA sequences within this sample yield the same CDR3. The chain recombines TRBV7-9 with TRBJ2-5; 8 positions agree with TRBD1. The germline V gene encodes CDR1 SEHNR and CDR2 FQNEAQ (reference sequence). Trimming at V came to 5 bases and at J to 5 bases, leaving 7 bases not matched to a gene. The CDR3 consists of 14 residues. The CDR3 coding sequence is TGTGCCAGCAGCCCAGGGGGCGCGGGGGAGACCCAGTACTTC. It is translated as CASSPGGAGETQYF.

The chain links TRBV11-2 to TRBJ1-2; D not certain. The CDR3 extends over 16 amino acids. CDR1 is SGHAT, CDR2 FQNNGV, per germline. Between the trimmed V and J ends, which lost 5 bases and 1 base, there was a span of 17 bases. Written as DNA, the CDR3 is TGTGCCAGCAGCCCAGGTCGGGCTAATCTTAACTATGGCTACACCTTC. Its translation: CASSPGRANLNYGYTF.

The chain recombines TRBV28 with TRBJ1-4, with D perhaps matching TRBD1 (6 bases). Trimming left V 6 bases short and J 11 bases short, with 28 bases between. Germline assignment: CDR1 MDHEN and CDR2 SYDVKM. The CDR3 consists of 17 residues. In DNA form, the CDR3 reads TGTGCCAGCAGCAACCCCGGGGACACGGGGGCTTGGGGTAAACTGTTTTTT. This sequence encodes CASSNPGDTGAWGKLFF. Full variable domain (outside the CDR3, taken from reference TRBV28 and TRBJ1-4): DVKVTQSSRYLVKRTGEKVFLECVQDMDHENMFWYRQDPGLGLRLIYFSYDVKMKEKGDIPEGYSVSREKKERFSLILESASTNQTSMYLCASSNPGDTGAWGKLFFGSGTQLSVL.

This chain uses TRBV28 with TRBJ2-7; TRBD2 aligns across 11 bases. The CDR3 sequence is 15 residues long. After removal of 7 bases from V and 8 bases from J, the junction contained 13 bases not matched to a gene. Germline CDR1 reads MDHEN; CDR2 reads SYDVKM. The CDR3 protein is CASILGGTSGSKQYF. The CDR3 DNA reads as TGTGCCAGCATTCTGGGAGGGACTAGCGGATCCAAGCAGTACTTC.

This clone appeared a few times. V usage is TRBV19 and J usage is TRBJ2-6; 9 bases align to TRBD2. V was clipped by 4 bases and J by 0 bases; unmatched bases: 13. Germline values: CDR1 LNHDA, CDR2 SQIVND (reference sequence). The CDR3 extends over 20 amino acids. The CDR3: CASSTLGNSGGLSGANVLTF. For the CDR3, the DNA is TGTGCCAGTAGTACCCTGGGAAATAGCGGGGGACTCTCTGGGGCCAACGTCCTGACTTTC.

The V call is TRBV7-2, the J call TRBJ2-3, with a weak D call TRBD2 (6 bases). The germline CDR1 and CDR2 sequences are SGHTA and FQGNSA. The CDR3 covers 15 residues. V was clipped by 6 bases and J by 2 bases, with 15 bases between them. In nucleotides, the CDR3 is TGTGCCAGCAGGGACGGGAGACGGGTCACAGATACGCAGTATTTT. Its protein is CASRDGRRVTDTQYF. Complete variable domain (other parts from reference TRBV7-2 and TRBJ2-3): GAGVSQSPSNKVTEKGKDVELRCDPISGHTALYWYRQSLGQGLEFLIYFQGNSAPDKSGLPSDRFSAERTGGSVSTLTIQRTQQEDSAVYLCASRDGRRVTDTQYFGPGTRLTVL.

This clone came up once. The chain is built from TRBV6-1 and TRBJ1-1; 10 nucleotides match TRBD1. CDR1 is MNHNS and CDR2 is SASEGT in the germline V gene. V was clipped by 7 bases and J by 3 bases; unmatched bases: 8. The CDR3 is 15 residues long. CDR3 nucleotides: TGTGCCAGCAAGCCTTATGGGACAGGGGACACTGAAGCTTTCTTT. Its protein is CASKPYGTGDTEAFF.

The chain links TRBV29-1 to TRBJ1-2; unclear D gene. Between the trimmed V and J ends, which lost 2 bases and 4 bases, there was a span of 20 bases. In germline, CDR1 is SQVTM, CDR2 ANQGSEA. The CDR3 sequence is 16 residues long. CDR3 in amino acids: CSVESVGIDFSYGYTF. CDR3 bases: TGCAGCGTTGAATCAGTCGGGATCGATTTCAGCTATGGCTACACCTTC.

The chain carries TRBV19 and TRBJ1-2; D is unclear. The germline gives CDR1 LNHDA, CDR2 SQIVND (reference sequence). Trimming took off 3 bases at V and 0 bases at J, with 8 bases between the two ends. CDR3 size: 14 residues. In DNA, the CDR3 is TGTGCCAGTAGTATTAGGTTGGCTAACTATGGCTACACCTTC. Translation: CASSIRLANYGYTF.

The chain combines TRBV6-5 with TRBJ1-5, with unresolved D. V was shortened by 0 bases and J by 5 bases, with 11 bases between the two germline ends. The CDR3 has 15 residues. The germline CDR1 and CDR2 sequences are MNHEY and SVGAGI. CDR3 in amino acids: CASSYSRGRDQPQHF. The CDR3 coding sequence is TGTGCCAGCAGTTACTCAAGAGGGAGGGATCAGCCCCAGCATTTT.

DNA of the CDR3: TGTGCCAGCATGGGGGGGAGGGGGGCCTACGAGCAGTACTTC. Its protein is CASMGGRGAYEQYF. The chain employs TRBV2 and TRBJ2-7, with TRBD2 as a possible D gene (7 bases). Trimming shortened V by 7 bases and J by 2 bases, and 15 bases separated the two germline ends. Germline loops: CDR1 SNHLY, CDR2 FYNNEI. This CDR3 is built from 14 residues.

A single count supports this clone. CDR3 amino acids: CASSLAGTQSTDTQYF. The CDR3 DNA is TGTGCCAGCAGCTTGGCCGGGACCCAGAGCACAGATACGCAGTATTTT. This rearrangement joins TRBV5-4 to TRBJ2-3, with D perhaps matching TRBD1 or TRBD2 (5 bases each). The CDR3 covers 16 residues. CDR1 SGHNT and CDR2 YYREEE come from the germline V gene (reference sequence). The ends were cut back, 0 bases at V and 0 bases at J, with 11 bases in the middle.

This chain uses TRBV7-6 with TRBJ1-1, with 8 nucleotides matching TRBD1. The CDR3 spans 14 residues. V dropped 2 bases and J dropped 4; count of bases not matched to a gene: 3. CDR1 is SGHVS, CDR2 FNYEAQ, per germline. CDR3 DNA: TGTGCCAGCAGCTTAAACAGGGGGTCCACTGAAGCTTTCTTT. Amino acids: CASSLNRGSTEAFF.

The rearrangement links TRBV7-9 to TRBJ1-1; 7 bases align to TRBD1. V gave up 11 bases and J gave up 4 bases; unmatched junction bases: 10. The CDR3 is 13 residues long. The germline CDR1 and CDR2 sequences are SEHNR and FQNEAQ (reference sequence). The DNA of the CDR3 is TGTGCCTGCGGTCAGGGGGAGAGCACTGAAGCTTTCTTT. Protein: CACGQGESTEAFF.

The genes are TRBV27 and TRBJ2-1, with TRBD2 matching 12 bases. The CDR3 contains 17 residues. V was pared by 2 bases and J by 6 bases, with 8 bases of the junction left unmatched. CDR1 is MNHEY and CDR2 is SMNVEV in the germline V gene (reference sequence). The CDR3 loop is CASSLNPPSGRGNEQFF. The CDR3 DNA reads as TGTGCCAGCAGTTTAAACCCCCCTAGCGGGAGGGGCAATGAGCAGTTCTTC.

The chain is built from TRBV4-1 and TRBJ1-5; TRBD1 agrees at 9 bases. Germline loops: CDR1 MGHRA, CDR2 YSYEKL. CDR3 size: 16 residues. V lost 1 base and J lost 5; bases outside the gene matches: 6. CDR3 nucleotide sequence: TGCGCCAGCAGCCAAGGGGTCGGACAGGGGTATCAGCCCCAGCATTTT. Amino acids: CASSQGVGQGYQPQHF.

The rearrangement joins TRBV19 to TRBJ2-7; 8 bases map to TRBD1. CDR1 and CDR2 from the germline V gene are LNHDA and SQIVND (reference sequence). With 5 bases clipped from V and 4 bases from J, the junction kept 13 bases outside the gene matches. There are 16 residues in the CDR3. CDR3 in DNA: TGTGCCAGTAGTTTGAATCGACAGGGGCAGGGGTACGAGCAGTACTTC. It codes for CASSLNRQGQGYEQYF.

The V gene is TRBV5-1, the J gene TRBJ2-1; TRBD1 might be the D (6 bases). Germline CDR1 SGHRS, CDR2 YFSETQ. The CDR3 is 16 amino acids. The ends were cut back, 0 bases at V and 8 bases at J, with 18 bases in the middle. CDR3 coding DNA: TGCGCCAGCAGCTTGGTCCGGGACAACTTACGAGATGAGCAGTTCTTC. Protein product: CASSLVRDNLRDEQFF.

Comment on this clone: Other DNA variants within this sample encode the same CDR3. This chain connects TRBV5-1 to TRBJ2-5; TRBD1 matches 10 bases. Germline V gives CDR1 SGHRS, CDR2 YFSETQ. V shed 0 bases, J shed 3 bases, and the junction held 2 bases outside the gene matches. This CDR3 is built from 15 residues. The CDR3 nucleotides read TGCGCCAGCAGCTTGGCCGGGACAGGGGAAGAGACCCAGTACTTC. This translates into CASSLAGTGEETQYF.